This record covers a single TCR beta chain. The antigen remains unidentified. The CDR3 contains 17 residues. Trimming took off 0 bases at V and 1 base at J, with 14 bases between the two ends. The germline CDR1 and CDR2 sequences are SGHVS and FNYEAQ. All the donors were Caucasian adults who lived in Nashville, Tennessee. Investigators divided CD4+ cells into CD45RA+ naive and CD45RA-negative memory subsets. The entry originates in a study of shared clonotypes between healthy human individuals. Sequencing was performed with immunoSEQ multiplex PCR; in TCRdb, only in-frame clones are kept and a portion is missing. In the table there are some 2,000,000 clones, approximately 96% of which are singletons. The study, taken as a whole, reports: Clonotypes shared by all four sorted-subset donors had higher generation probabilities than non-shared clonotypes. Memory subsets generally showed lower estimated richness than naive subsets.

The sequence was collected from a man younger than 35 in good health. Sequenced sample: naive CD4+ T cells sorted from blood. Subset in this sample: CD45RA+ positively selected. The V call is TRBV7-6, the J call TRBJ2-3; D gene uncertain. This CDR3 is CASSLALENLRTDTQYF. As DNA, the CDR3 is TGTGCCAGCAGCTTAGCGTTGGAGAACCTACGCACAGATACGCAGTATTTT.